This TCR beta chain comes out of a study of radiotherapy plus CTLA-4 blockade in lung cancer. This CDR3 has 14 amino acids. V gave up 4 bases and J gave up 0 bases, with 7 bases separating them. In germline, CDR1 is MDHEN, CDR2 SYDVKM. Measured with immunoSEQ multiplex PCR; TCRdb has only the in-frame clones, and not every one. The profile shows approximately 52,000 clones, 77% of them singletons. The sequencing used peripheral blood, collected from a patient treated with radiotherapy plus ipilimumab. The clonotype comes from a human donor with non-small cell lung cancer whose response to radiotherapy plus ipilimumab could not be evaluated. The chain employs TRBV28 and TRBJ1-3; D is ambiguous. The CDR3 region is CASSSGFSGNTIYF. The CDR3 DNA reads TGTGCCAGCAGTTCCGGGTTCTCTGGAAACACCATATATTTT.